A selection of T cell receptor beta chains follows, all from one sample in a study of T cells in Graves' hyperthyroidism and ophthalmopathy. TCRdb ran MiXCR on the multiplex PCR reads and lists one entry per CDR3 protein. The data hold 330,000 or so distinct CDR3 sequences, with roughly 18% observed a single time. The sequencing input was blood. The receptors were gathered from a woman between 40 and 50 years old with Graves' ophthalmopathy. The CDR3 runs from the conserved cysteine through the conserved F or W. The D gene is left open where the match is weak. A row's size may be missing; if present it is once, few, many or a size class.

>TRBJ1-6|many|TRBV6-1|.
TGTGCCAGCAGTACCGTCGCCGGGACGGATGATTCACCCCTCCACTTT
CASSTVAGTDDSPLHF
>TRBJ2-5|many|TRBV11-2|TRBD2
TGTGCCAGCAGCTTAGCCGGGAGGGCCCTGGAGACCCAGTACTTC
CASSLAGRALETQYF
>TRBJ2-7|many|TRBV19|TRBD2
TGTGCCAGTACGAGCGGGAGTGGGCACGAGCAGTACTTC
CASTSGSGHEQYF
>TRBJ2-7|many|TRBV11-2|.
TGTGCCAGCAGCCCAACAGGGACGGGGTTCTACGAGCAGTACTTC
CASSPTGTGFYEQYF
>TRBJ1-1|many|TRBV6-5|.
TGTGCCAGCAGTTACTCGATCGGGAAGGTGAACACTGAAGCTTTCTTT
CASSYSIGKVNTEAFF
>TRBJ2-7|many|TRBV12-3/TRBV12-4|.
TGTGCCAGCAGTTTGTCACCAGGGGCGATACTCGAGCAGTACTTC
CASSLSPGAILEQYF
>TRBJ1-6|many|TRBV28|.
TGTGCCAGCAAGCCGGGAGGGACTCAGGGGAGTCAATATAATTCACCCCTCCACTTT
CASKPGGTQGSQYNSPLHF
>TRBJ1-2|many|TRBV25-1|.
TGTGCCAGCAGTGAATCTAACTATGGCTACACCTTC
CASSESNYGYTF
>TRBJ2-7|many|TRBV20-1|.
TGCAGTGCTAGAGACCTCAGCTCCTACGAGCAGTACTTC
CSARDLSSYEQYF
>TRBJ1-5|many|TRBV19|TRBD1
TGTGCCAGTAGTTCAAGGACAGGGATCAATCAGCCCCAGCATTTT
CASSSRTGINQPQHF
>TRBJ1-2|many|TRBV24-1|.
TGTGCCACCAGTGATACTCCAACGGGCTATGGCTACACCTTC
CATSDTPTGYGYTF
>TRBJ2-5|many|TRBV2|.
TGTGCCAGCAGTAGCGGGTCAGAGACCCAGTACTTC
CASSSGSETQYF
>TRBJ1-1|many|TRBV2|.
TGTGCCAGCAGCGCTGACACTAACACTGAAGCTTTCTTT
CASSADTNTEAFF
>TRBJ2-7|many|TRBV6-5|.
TGTGCCAGCAGTTACCACAGAGACTACGAGCAGTACTTC
CASSYHRDYEQYF
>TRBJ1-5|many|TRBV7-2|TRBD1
TGTGCCAGCAGCTCAACTCGACAGGGAAGACAGCCCCAGCATTTT
CASSSTRQGRQPQHF
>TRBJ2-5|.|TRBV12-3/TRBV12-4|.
TGTGCCAGCAGTCGCTCAGGGGAATTGGAAAAGACCCAGTACTTC
CASSRSGELEKTQYF
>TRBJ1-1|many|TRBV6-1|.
TGTGCCAGCATGAGGGGCAGTGAAGCTTTCTTT
CASMRGSEAFF
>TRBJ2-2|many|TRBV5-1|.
TGCGCCAGCAGCTTCACAGGTGGGGCGACCGGGGAGCTGTTTTTT
CASSFTGGATGELFF
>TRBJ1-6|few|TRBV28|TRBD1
TGTGCCAGCAGCCGGACAGGGAGCTCCTATAATTCACCCCTCCACTTT
CASSRTGSSYNSPLHF
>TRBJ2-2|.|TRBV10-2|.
TGCGCCAGCAGACCCGACACCCTCACCGGGGAGCTGTTTTTT
CASRPDTLTGELFF
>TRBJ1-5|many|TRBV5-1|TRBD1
TGCGCCAGCAGCTCAGGGACAGGGAGTCAGCCCCAGCATTTT
CASSSGTGSQPQHF
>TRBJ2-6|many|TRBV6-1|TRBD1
TGTGCCAGCAATCCAACAGGGGCTGGGGCCAACGTCCTGACTTTC
CASNPTGAGANVLTF
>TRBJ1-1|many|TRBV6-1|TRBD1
TGTGCCAGCAGTGGACAGGGAGGGAACACTGAAGCTTTCTTT
CASSGQGGNTEAFF
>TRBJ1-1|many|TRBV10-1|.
TGCGCCAGCAGTGAGTGTAGTCTGAACACTGAAGCTTTCTTT
CASSECSLNTEAFF
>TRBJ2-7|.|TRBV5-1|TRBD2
TGCTCCAGCAGCTTGGGGATCGCGGGAGGTTTCTACGAGCAGTACTTC
CSSSLGIAGGFYEQYF
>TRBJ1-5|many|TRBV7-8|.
TGTGCCAGCAGCTTACGCCCAGGGAGCAATCAGCCCCAGCATTTT
CASSLRPGSNQPQHF